These 12 T cell receptor beta chains came from one sample sequenced in a study of blood T cell repertoires in COVID-19. The assay was immunoSEQ multiplex PCR, and TCRdb's table has in-frame clones only and misses some. The sample holds roughly 88,000 clones, just over 90% seen once. Material for sequencing was peripheral blood. The receptor source for this set is a woman aged 45-65 years in a cohort sampled during active COVID-19.

The chain carries TRBV7-2 and TRBJ2-4; TRBD2 aligns across 14 bases. The V and J ends lost 4 bases and 4 bases, in that order; junction bases with no gene match: 3. Per the germline V gene, CDR1 is SGHTA and CDR2 is FQGNSA. CDR3 size: 16 residues. The DNA for the CDR3 is TGTGCCAGCAGCTCCCGACTAGCGGGAGGGAAAAACATTCAGTACTTC. This encodes CASSSRLAGGKNIQYF.

The chain combines TRBV24-1 with TRBJ2-2, with 7 positions matching TRBD2. V dropped 3 bases and J dropped 5; count of bases not matched to a gene: 5. The CDR3 is made up of 15 amino acids. The germline CDR1 and CDR2 sequences are KGHDR and SFDVKD. In nucleotides, the CDR3 is TGTGCCACCAGTGATCCGGGGGGAATAACCGGGGAGCTGTTTTTT. It encodes CATSDPGGITGELFF.

The V call is TRBV7-5, the J call TRBJ1-4; the D call in the table, TRBD1, was not verified against the DNA. TRBV7-5 is a pseudogene. The CDR3 contains 18 residues. The CDR3 DNA follows: TGTGCCAGAAGCCCACCCCCCCGACACCCCGCAACTAATGAAAAACTGTTTTTT. It specifies CARSPPPRHPATNEKLFF.

The V and J genes are TRBV10-3 and TRBJ1-1; possibly TRBD1 for D (5 bases). V lost 1 base and J lost 7, with 16 bases in between. The CDR3 loop spans 15 amino acids. Germline assignment: CDR1 ENHRY and CDR2 SYGVKD. CDR3 region: CAISEYQGMKDEAFF. CDR3 bases: TGTGCCATCAGTGAGTATCAGGGTATGAAGGATGAAGCTTTCTTT.

J is TRBJ1-1 and V is TRBV5-1; D remains unclear. Trimming left V 0 bases short and J 5 bases short, with 11 bases between. CDR3 length equals 14 residues. Germline V gives CDR1 SGHRS, CDR2 YFSETQ. The chain's CDR3 is CASSLVGRETEAFF. CDR3 DNA: TGCGCCAGCAGCTTGGTGGGGAGGGAGACTGAAGCTTTCTTT.

The chain links TRBV5-1 to TRBJ2-2; D is undetermined. This CDR3 has 17 amino acids. Per the germline V gene, CDR1 is SGHRS and CDR2 is YFSETQ. Trimming removed 0 bases from V and 1 base from J, with 13 bases in between. The CDR3 sequence: CASSLDSTRKNTGELFF. The CDR3 DNA reads TGCGCCAGCAGCTTGGACAGTACGAGAAAGAACACCGGGGAGCTGTTTTTT.

The V and J genes are TRBV19 and TRBJ1-2; 10 bases align to TRBD1. CDR1 and CDR2 from the germline V gene are LNHDA and SQIVND (reference sequence). The CDR3 totals 15 residues. The ends lost 2 bases at V and 6 bases at J; junction bases unmatched: 6. The CDR3 is CASSIHQDRGNGYTF. The CDR3 bases are TGTGCCAGTAGTATACATCAGGACAGGGGGAATGGCTACACCTTC.

V and J are TRBV4-1 and TRBJ1-4; TRBD1 agrees at 7 bases. The CDR3 has 16 amino acids. CDR1 and CDR2 (germline): MGHRA, YSYEKL. Trimming removed 3 bases from V and 7 bases from J; junction bases left unmatched: 11. CDR3 sequence: CASSHHLQGKGEKLFF. In DNA, the CDR3 is TGCGCCAGCAGCCATCATCTACAGGGGAAAGGTGAAAAACTGTTTTTT.

This sequence joins TRBV7-6 and TRBJ2-3; possibly TRBD1 for D (6 bases). Germline CDR1 and CDR2: SGHVS and FNYEAQ. This CDR3 has 14 residues. Deletions cut 0 bases from V and 4 bases from J, with 8 bases between. CDR3 protein: CASSLARGSDTQYF. CDR3 in DNA: TGTGCCAGCAGCTTAGCCAGGGGATCAGATACGCAGTATTTT.

The rearrangement links TRBV7-8 to TRBJ1-5; D remains unclear. Trimming shortened V by 5 bases and J by 0 bases, and 8 bases separated the two germline ends. The CDR3 length is 14 residues. Germline V gene sequence: CDR1 SGHVS, CDR2 FQNEAQ. The CDR3 DNA follows: TGTGCCAGCAGCCCAGACTATAGCAATCAGCCCCAGCATTTT. It encodes CASSPDYSNQPQHF.

This clone was seen only once. The V and J genes are TRBV27 and TRBJ1-1, with D possibly being TRBD1 (6 bases). The CDR3 extends over 16 amino acids. Trimming pared 0 bases from V and 1 base from J, leaving 12 bases between. CDR1 is MNHEY and CDR2 is SMNVEV in the germline V gene (reference sequence). The CDR3 protein is CASSLSSDSPNTEAFF. The CDR3 nucleotides read TGTGCCAGCAGTTTATCGTCGGACAGTCCGAACACTGAAGCTTTCTTT.

This clone was seen just once. The V gene is TRBV5-1, the J gene TRBJ2-2, with D hard to call. Looked up from germline, CDR1 is SGHRS and CDR2 is YFSETQ. Trimming removed 1 base from V and 3 bases from J, with 4 bases in between. The CDR3 spans 13 residues. Here the CDR3 DNA reads TGCGCCAGCAGCTTGACAGACACCGGGGAGCTGTTTTTT. Its protein is CASSLTDTGELFF.